The rows below give T cell receptor beta chains drawn from one sample of a study of blood T cells in healthy people across ages. TCRdb reanalysed the 5' RACE reads using MiXCR and keeps one entry per CDR3 protein. The table shows 700,000 or so distinct CDR3 sequences, with over 20% occurring only once. Sequencing input: blood. The source of these receptors is an older man in good health. CDR3s include the opening cysteine and the closing phenylalanine or tryptophan. The D gene is left open where the match is weak.

V	J	D	CDR3
TRBV27	TRBJ1-1	-	CASSPVTDTEAFF
TRBV4-3	TRBJ2-4	TRBD2	CASSLQAGETKNIQYF
TRBV20-1	TRBJ2-3	TRBD2	CSARQASGRGPDTQYF
TRBV7-2	TRBJ1-2	TRBD1	CASSLSQDRGSGGYTF
TRBV12-3/TRBV12-4	TRBJ1-5	-	CASSQGDGQPQHF
TRBV5-1	TRBJ2-3	-	CASSSSDGGSTDTQYF
TRBV28	TRBJ2-5	TRBD2	CASSPSGGWEETQYF
TRBV12-3/TRBV12-4	TRBJ2-4	TRBD1	CASSHLTGPKNIQYF
TRBV3-1	TRBJ1-3	-	CASSQGAGNTIYF
TRBV20-1	TRBJ1-2	-	CSARSRTSLYGYTF